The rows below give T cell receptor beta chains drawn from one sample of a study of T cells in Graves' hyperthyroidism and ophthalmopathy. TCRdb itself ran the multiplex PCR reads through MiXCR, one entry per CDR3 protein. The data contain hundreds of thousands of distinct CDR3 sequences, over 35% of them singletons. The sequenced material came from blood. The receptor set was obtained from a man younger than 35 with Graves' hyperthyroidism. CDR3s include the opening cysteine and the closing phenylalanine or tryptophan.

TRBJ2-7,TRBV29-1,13,CSVVGRGFSEQYF
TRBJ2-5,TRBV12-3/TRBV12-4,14,CASSFVGAGETQYF
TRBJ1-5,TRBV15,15,CATSRTRDRQETQHF
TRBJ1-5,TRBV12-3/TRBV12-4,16,CASSLAGRLSNQPQHF
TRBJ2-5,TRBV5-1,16,CASSLRQTGTEETQYF
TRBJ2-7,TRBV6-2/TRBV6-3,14,CASSLSGTGYEQYF
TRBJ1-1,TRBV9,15,CASSSATGWNTEAFF
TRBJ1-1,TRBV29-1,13,CSVDRGTNTEAFF
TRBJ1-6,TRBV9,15,CASSASGGQNSPLHF
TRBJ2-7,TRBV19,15,CASSARPGVVHEQYF
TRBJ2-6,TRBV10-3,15,CAISESGTGGNVLTF
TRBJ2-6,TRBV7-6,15,CASSQTKSGANVLTF
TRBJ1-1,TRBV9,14,CASSETVLNTEAFF